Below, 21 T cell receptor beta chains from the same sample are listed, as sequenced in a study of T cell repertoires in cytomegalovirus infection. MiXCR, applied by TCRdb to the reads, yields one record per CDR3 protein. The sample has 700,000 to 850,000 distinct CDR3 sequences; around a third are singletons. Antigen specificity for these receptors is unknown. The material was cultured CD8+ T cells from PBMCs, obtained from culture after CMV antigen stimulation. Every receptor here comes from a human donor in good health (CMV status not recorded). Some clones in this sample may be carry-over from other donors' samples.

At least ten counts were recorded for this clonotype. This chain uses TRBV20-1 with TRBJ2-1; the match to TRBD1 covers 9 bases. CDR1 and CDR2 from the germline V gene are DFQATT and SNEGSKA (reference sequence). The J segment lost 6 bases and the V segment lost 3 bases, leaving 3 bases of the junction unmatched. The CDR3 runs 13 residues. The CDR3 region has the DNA TGCAGTGCTAGGGGGACAGGGTCCAATGAGCAGTTCTTC. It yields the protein CSARGTGSNEQFF.

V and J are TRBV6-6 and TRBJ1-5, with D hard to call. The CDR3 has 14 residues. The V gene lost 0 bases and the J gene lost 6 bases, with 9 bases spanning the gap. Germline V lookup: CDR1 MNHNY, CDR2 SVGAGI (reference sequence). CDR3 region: CASSYSTGFQPQHF. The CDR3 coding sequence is TGTGCCAGCAGTTACTCGACCGGGTTTCAGCCCCAGCATTTT.

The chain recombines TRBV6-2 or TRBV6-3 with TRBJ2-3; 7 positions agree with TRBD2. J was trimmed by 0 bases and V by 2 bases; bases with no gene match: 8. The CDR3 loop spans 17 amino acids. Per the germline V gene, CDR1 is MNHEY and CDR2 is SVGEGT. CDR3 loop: CASSYLLARTSTDTQYF. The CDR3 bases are TGTGCCAGCAGTTACCTACTAGCGCGGACTAGCACAGATACGCAGTATTTT.

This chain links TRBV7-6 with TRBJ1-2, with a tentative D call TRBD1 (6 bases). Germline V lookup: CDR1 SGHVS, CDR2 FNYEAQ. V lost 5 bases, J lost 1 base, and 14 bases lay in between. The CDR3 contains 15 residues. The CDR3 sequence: CASSQGTPLNYGYTF. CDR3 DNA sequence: TGTGCCAGCAGCCAAGGGACACCTCTTAACTATGGCTACACCTTC. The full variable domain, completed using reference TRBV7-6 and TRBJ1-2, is GAGVSQSPRYKVTKRGQDVALRCDPISGHVSLYWYRQALGQGPEFLTYFNYEAQQDKSGLPNDRFSAERPEGSISTLTIQRTEQRDSAMYRCASSQGTPLNYGYTFGSGTRLTVV.

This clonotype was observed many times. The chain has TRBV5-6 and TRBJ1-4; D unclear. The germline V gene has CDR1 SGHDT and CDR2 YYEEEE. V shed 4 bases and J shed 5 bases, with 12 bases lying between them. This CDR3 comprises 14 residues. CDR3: CASSPGRPNEKLFF. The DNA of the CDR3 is TGTGCCAGCAGCCCCGGACGGCCGAATGAAAAACTGTTTTTT.

As DNA, the CDR3 is TGCAGCGTTGAACCCACCCAGGGGGCTTCTGAAGCTTTCTTT. It encodes CSVEPTQGASEAFF. The chain employs TRBV29-1 and TRBJ1-1; 8 bases are a match to TRBD1. The CDR3 totals 14 residues. The germline V gene encodes CDR1 SQVTM and CDR2 ANQGSEA. Losses at the gene ends were 2 bases for V and 6 bases for J; bases not matched to a gene: 8.

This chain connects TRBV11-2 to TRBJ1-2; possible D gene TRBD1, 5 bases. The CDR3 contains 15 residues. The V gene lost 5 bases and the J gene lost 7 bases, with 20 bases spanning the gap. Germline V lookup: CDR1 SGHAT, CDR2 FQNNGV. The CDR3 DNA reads TGTGCCAGCAGCCGCTACCAGGGTTCGGCGAGTGGCTACACCTTC. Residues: CASSRYQGSASGYTF.

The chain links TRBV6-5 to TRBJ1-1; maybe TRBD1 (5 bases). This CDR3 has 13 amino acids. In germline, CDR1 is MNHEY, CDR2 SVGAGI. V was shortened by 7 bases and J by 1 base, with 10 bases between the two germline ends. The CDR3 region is CASMYRTNTEAFF. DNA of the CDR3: TGTGCCAGCATGTACAGGACGAACACTGAAGCTTTCTTT.

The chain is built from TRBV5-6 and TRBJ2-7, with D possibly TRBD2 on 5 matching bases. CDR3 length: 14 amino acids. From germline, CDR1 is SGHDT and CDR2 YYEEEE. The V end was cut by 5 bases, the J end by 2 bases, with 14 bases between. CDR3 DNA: TGTGCCAGCAGTCGATCGGACGGGACCTACGAGCAGTACGTC. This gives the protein CASSRSDGTYEQYV.

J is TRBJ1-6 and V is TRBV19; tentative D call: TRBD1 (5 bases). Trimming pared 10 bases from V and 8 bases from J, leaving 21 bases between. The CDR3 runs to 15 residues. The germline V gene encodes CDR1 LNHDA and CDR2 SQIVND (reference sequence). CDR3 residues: CAIKAGTSRYSPLHF. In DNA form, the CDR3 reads TGTGCCATTAAAGCTGGGACCTCACGTTATTCACCCCTCCACTTT.

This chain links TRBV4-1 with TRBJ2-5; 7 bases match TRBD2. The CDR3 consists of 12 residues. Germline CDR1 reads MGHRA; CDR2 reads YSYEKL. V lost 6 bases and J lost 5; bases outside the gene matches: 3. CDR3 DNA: TGCGCCAGCAGGGGGGGGGACGAGACCCAGTACTTC. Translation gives CASRGGDETQYF.

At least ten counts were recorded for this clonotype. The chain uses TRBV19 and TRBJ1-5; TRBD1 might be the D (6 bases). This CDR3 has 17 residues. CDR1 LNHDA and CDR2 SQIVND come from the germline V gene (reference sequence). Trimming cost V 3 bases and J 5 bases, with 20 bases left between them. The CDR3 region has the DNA TGTGCCAGTAGTATCACCAGGGGCCCAGATCGTGATCAGCCCCAGCATTTT. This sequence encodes CASSITRGPDRDQPQHF. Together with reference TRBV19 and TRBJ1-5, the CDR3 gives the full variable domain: DGGITQSPKYLFRKEGQNVTLSCEQNLNHDAMYWYRQDPGQGLRLIYYSQIVNDFQKGDIAEGYSVSREKKESFPLTVTSAQKNPTAFYLCASSITRGPDRDQPQHFGDGTRLSIL.

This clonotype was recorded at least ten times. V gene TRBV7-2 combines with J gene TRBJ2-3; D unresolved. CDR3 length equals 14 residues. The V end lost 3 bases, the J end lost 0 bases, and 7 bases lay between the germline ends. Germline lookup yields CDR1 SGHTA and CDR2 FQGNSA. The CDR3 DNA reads TGTGCCAGCAGCTTTCGAGGAAGCACAGATACGCAGTATTTT. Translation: CASSFRGSTDTQYF.

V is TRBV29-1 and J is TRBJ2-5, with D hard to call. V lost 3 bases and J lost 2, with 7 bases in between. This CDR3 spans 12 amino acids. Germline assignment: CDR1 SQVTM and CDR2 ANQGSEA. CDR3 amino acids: CSVEHMQETQYF. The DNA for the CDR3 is TGCAGCGTTGAGCACATGCAAGAGACCCAGTACTTC. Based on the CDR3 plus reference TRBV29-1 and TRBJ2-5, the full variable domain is SAVISQKPSRDICQRGTSLTIQCQVDSQVTMMFWYRQQPGQSLTLIATANQGSEATYESGFVIDKFPISRPNLTFSTLTVSNMSPEDSSIYLCSVEHMQETQYFGPGTRLLVL.

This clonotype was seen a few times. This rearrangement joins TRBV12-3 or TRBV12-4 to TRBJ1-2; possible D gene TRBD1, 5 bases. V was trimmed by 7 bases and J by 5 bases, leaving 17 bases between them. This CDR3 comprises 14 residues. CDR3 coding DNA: TGTGCCAGCACCCGTGGTGGGGCTGGGTATGGCTACACCTTC. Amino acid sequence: CASTRGGAGYGYTF.

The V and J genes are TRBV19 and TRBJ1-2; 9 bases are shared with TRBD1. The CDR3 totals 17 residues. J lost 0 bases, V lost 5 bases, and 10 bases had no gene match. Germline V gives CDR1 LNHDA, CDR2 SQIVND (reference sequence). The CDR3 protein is CASSSRDRAEANYGYTF. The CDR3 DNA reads TGTGCCAGTAGTTCCCGGGACAGGGCCGAAGCTAACTATGGCTACACCTTC.

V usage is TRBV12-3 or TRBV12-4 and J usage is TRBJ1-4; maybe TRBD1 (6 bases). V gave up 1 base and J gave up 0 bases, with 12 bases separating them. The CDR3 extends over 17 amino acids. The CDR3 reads CASSLGTDPSTNEKLFF. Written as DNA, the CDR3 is TGTGCCAGCAGTTTAGGGACAGATCCGTCAACTAATGAAAAACTGTTTTTT.

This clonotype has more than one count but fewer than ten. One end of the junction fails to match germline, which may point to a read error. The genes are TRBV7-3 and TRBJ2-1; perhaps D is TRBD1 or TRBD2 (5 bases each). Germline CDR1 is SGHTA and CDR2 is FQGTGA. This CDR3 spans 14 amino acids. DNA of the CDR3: TGTGCCAGCAGCTGGGGGTACTCCCACAATGAGCAGTTCTTC. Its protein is CASSWGYSHNEQFF. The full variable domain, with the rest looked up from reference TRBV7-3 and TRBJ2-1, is GAGVSQTPSNKVTEKGKYVELRCDPISGHTALYWYRQSLGQGPEFLIYFQGTGAADDSGLPNDRFFAVRPEGSVSTLKIQRTERGDSAVYLCASSWGYSHNEQFFGPGTRLTVL.

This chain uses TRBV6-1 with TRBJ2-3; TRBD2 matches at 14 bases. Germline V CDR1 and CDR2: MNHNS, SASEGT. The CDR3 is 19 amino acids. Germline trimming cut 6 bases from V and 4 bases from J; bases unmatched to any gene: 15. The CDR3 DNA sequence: TGTGCCAGCAGGATGGGACTAGCGGGGGCCCAGATGGGGTCAGATACGCAGTATTTT. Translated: CASRMGLAGAQMGSDTQYF.

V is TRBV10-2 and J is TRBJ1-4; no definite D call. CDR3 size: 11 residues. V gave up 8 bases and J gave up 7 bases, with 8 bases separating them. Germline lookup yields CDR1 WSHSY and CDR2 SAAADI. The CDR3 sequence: CASLEAEKLFF. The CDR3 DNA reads TGCGCCAGCCTCGAGGCTGAAAAACTGTTTTTT.

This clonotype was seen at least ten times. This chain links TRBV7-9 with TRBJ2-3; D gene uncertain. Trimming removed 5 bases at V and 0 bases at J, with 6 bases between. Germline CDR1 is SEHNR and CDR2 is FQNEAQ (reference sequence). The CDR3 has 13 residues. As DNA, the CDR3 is TGTGCCAGCAGCGTTTCTAGCACAGATACGCAGTATTTT. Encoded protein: CASSVSSTDTQYF.